A selection of T cell receptor beta chains follows, all from one sample in a study of monozygotic twins with inflammatory bowel disease. TCRdb re-called the 5' RACE reads, yielding one record per CDR3 amino acid sequence without DNA. In all, the sample yields roughly 300,000 distinct CDR3 sequences. Sequences were obtained from blood. These receptors originate from a human donor with ulcerative colitis or Crohn's disease, or a healthy co-twin of an affected twin (not recorded which). Both conserved end residues are part of each CDR3.

J: TRBJ2-7; V: TRBV20-1; CDR3: CSATRGSSYEQYF
J: TRBJ1-6; V: TRBV27; CDR3: CASSLRQGRSPLHF
J: TRBJ1-1; V: TRBV6-1; CDR3: CASGTRPPNTEAFF
J: TRBJ2-7; V: TRBV5-1; CDR3: CASSSQGAYEQYF
J: TRBJ1-2; V: TRBV4-3; CDR3: CASRRQRNENYGYTF
J: TRBJ2-7; V: TRBV29-1; CDR3: CSVEDSRLGSYEQYF
J: TRBJ2-3; V: TRBV7-8; CDR3: CASSLSETGRAGTQYF
J: TRBJ1-2; V: TRBV19; CDR3: CASSRLDRGFYTF
J: TRBJ1-2; V: TRBV11-2; CDR3: CASSLVVQGSGYTF
J: TRBJ2-4; V: TRBV5-1; CDR3: CASSLSSGERGVAKNIQYF
J: TRBJ2-5; V: TRBV30; CDR3: CAWTRRTGFQETQYF
J: TRBJ1-5; V: TRBV9; CDR3: CASSVTPSVQPQHF
J: TRBJ2-3; V: TRBV5-1; CDR3: CASSWEDLTDTQYF
J: TRBJ2-7; V: TRBV9; CDR3: CASSVATMGDEQYF
J: TRBJ2-7; V: TRBV27; CDR3: CASAREGYEQYF
J: TRBJ1-3; V: TRBV4-1; CDR3: CASTRTGDHSGNTIYF
J: TRBJ2-7; V: TRBV27; CDR3: CASSTSGMSSYEQYF
J: TRBJ2-3; V: TRBV12-5; CDR3: CASGPGGSQDTQYF
J: TRBJ2-6; V: TRBV14; CDR3: CASSATWGSGANVLTF
J: TRBJ1-2; V: TRBV3-1; CDR3: CASSQLQANGYTF
J: TRBJ2-5; V: TRBV9; CDR3: CASSRRDRVAETQYF
J: TRBJ2-2; V: TRBV18; CDR3: CASSALAEVGEELFF
J: TRBJ2-2; V: TRBV29-1; CDR3: CSVGNLNTGELFF
J: TRBJ2-4; V: TRBV5-4; CDR3: CASSLGAGGLTSGGRPGNIQYF
J: TRBJ1-6; V: TRBV7-9; CDR3: CASSLGTVYNSPLHF
J: TRBJ1-2; V: TRBV29-1; CDR3: CSAFEANYGYTF
J: TRBJ1-5; V: TRBV6-2/TRBV6-3; CDR3: CASRERQGVGNQPQHF
J: TRBJ1-5; V: TRBV9; CDR3: CASSVGGDNQPQHF
J: TRBJ1-6; V: TRBV20-1; CDR3: CSARDVQGAYSPLHF
J: TRBJ1-3; V: TRBV5-5; CDR3: CASTPDRASGNTIYF
J: TRBJ2-7; V: TRBV12-3/TRBV12-4; CDR3: CASSRIGTVYEQYF
J: TRBJ2-4; V: TRBV11-2; CDR3: CASSLEGPGIQYF
J: TRBJ2-5; V: TRBV7-6; CDR3: CASSYGGSQETQYF
J: TRBJ2-7; V: TRBV6-2/TRBV6-3; CDR3: CASSFGRIPYEQYF
J: TRBJ2-3; V: TRBV6-5; CDR3: CASSYRRGKSRQYF
J: TRBJ2-2; V: TRBV7-3; CDR3: CASRPGGMGELFF
J: TRBJ2-1; V: TRBV7-9; CDR3: CASSPRGQGGHNEQFF
J: TRBJ2-5; V: TRBV7-2; CDR3: CASSLGRGEKETQYF
J: TRBJ1-6; V: TRBV10-3; CDR3: CAISGRQGAPLHF
J: TRBJ1-6; V: TRBV4-3; CDR3: CASSQGTDYPLHF
J: TRBJ1-5; V: TRBV6-1; CDR3: CASSEQGWAQHF
J: TRBJ2-7; V: TRBV5-1; CDR3: CASQAGTSGVEQYF
J: TRBJ1-1; V: TRBV5-1; CDR3: CASRRDTEAFF
J: TRBJ2-1; V: TRBV28; CDR3: CASSRRLAHYNEQFF
J: TRBJ2-7; V: TRBV7-3; CDR3: CASSPDRSRVNEQYF
J: TRBJ1-5; V: TRBV28; CDR3: CASSAFPQPQHF
J: TRBJ1-5; V: TRBV18; CDR3: CASSPALDSNQPQHF
J: TRBJ2-2; V: TRBV7-2; CDR3: CASSLAGGYAGELFF
J: TRBJ1-1; V: TRBV20-1; CDR3: CSARPRQGREEAFF
J: TRBJ1-2; V: TRBV20-1; CDR3: CSARGTSIVEGYTF
J: TRBJ2-7; V: TRBV7-6; CDR3: CASSSGSLGEQYF
J: TRBJ2-7; V: TRBV3-1; CDR3: CASTTGLNEQYF
J: TRBJ1-1; V: TRBV24-1; CDR3: CATSDDGNTEAFF
J: TRBJ2-1; V: TRBV5-5; CDR3: CASSKTYNEQFF
J: TRBJ2-2; V: TRBV5-5; CDR3: CASSWPGELFF